These 14 T cell receptor beta chains share one sample of origin, sequenced in a study of cytomegalovirus exposure and HLA in healthy donors (dated by TCRdb to 2016 to 2017). Preparation of the library involved the immunoSEQ multiplex PCR assay. A mixture of 60 forward primers for TCR Vbeta segments and 13 reverse primers for TCR Jbeta segments was used in the multiplex PCR. In TCRdb, the immuneACCESS table is reduced to in-frame sequences with V and J assigned. These tables do not hold every clone; where another copy was compared, an unresolved V gene accounts for under half, and the others remain unexplained. The sample's records list approximately 110,000 clones. More than 3% of the sample is taken by the ten largest. Sequenced sample: PBMCs. These TCRs come from a man aged 30-40 years in good health and CMV-seronegative.

The chain recombines TRBV6-6 with TRBJ2-5; D perhaps matches TRBD1 (5 bases). The end of the DNA aligns better with TRBJ2-7, so the J call may be wrong. Germline V CDR1 and CDR2: MNHNY, SVGAGI (reference sequence). The CDR3 runs 15 residues. In DNA, the CDR3 is TGTGCCAGCAGTTATGACAGTACGCTCTCCTACGAGCAGTACTTC. Encoded protein: CASSYDSTLSYEQYF.

The rearrangement joins TRBV7-2 to TRBJ1-3; 7 positions match TRBD1. After removal of 5 bases from V and 4 bases from J, the junction contained 8 bases not matched to a gene. Germline V gene lookup returns CDR1 SGHTA and CDR2 FQGNSA. CDR3 length: 15 residues. CDR3 bases: TGTGCCAGCAGCCTTCCGAGGGGGCAAGGAAACACCATATATTTT. This translates into CASSLPRGQGNTIYF.

CDR3 nucleotides: TGTGCCAGCAGTGTGGCCCGGGGTAGCGGGGGGCGTAGCACAGATACGCAGTATTTT. This encodes CASSVARGSGGRSTDTQYF. V and J are TRBV2 and TRBJ2-3, with 10 bases matching TRBD2. This CDR3 is built from 19 residues. J gave up 0 bases and V 4 bases, and 13 bases lay outside the gene matches. The germline CDR1 and CDR2 sequences are SNHLY and FYNNEI.

A remark on this clone: This specimen includes other DNA sequences encoding the same CDR3. V is TRBV11-2 and J is TRBJ1-5; tentatively, D is TRBD1 (5 bases). CDR3 length equals 14 residues. Trimming left V 0 bases short and J 4 bases short, with 7 bases between. Germline assignment: CDR1 SGHAT and CDR2 FQNNGV. DNA of the CDR3: TGTGCCAGCAGCTTAGACAGGACAAATCAGCCCCAGCATTTT. This codes for CASSLDRTNQPQHF.

The chain is built from TRBV19 and TRBJ2-1; weak D call: TRBD1 (5 bases). V lost 6 bases and J 13 bases, leaving 16 bases between the germline ends. The CDR3 covers 12 residues. CDR1 and CDR2 (germline): LNHDA, SQIVND (reference sequence). Here the CDR3 reads CASRPGPGQQFF. The CDR3 nucleotides read TGTGCCAGTAGGCCAGGTCCAGGGCAACAGTTCTTC. Filled out from reference TRBV19 and TRBJ2-1, the complete variable domain reads DGGITQSPKYLFRKEGQNVTLSCEQNLNHDAMYWYRQDPGQGLRLIYYSQIVNDFQKGDIAEGYSVSREKKESFPLTVTSAQKNPTAFYLCASRPGPGQQFFGPGTRLTVL.

This rearrangement joins TRBV6-6 to TRBJ2-2, with a tentative D call TRBD2 (5 bases). V was clipped by 2 bases and J by 5 bases, with 15 bases between them. The CDR3 runs 16 residues. Per the germline V gene, CDR1 is MNHNY and CDR2 is SVGAGI (reference sequence). CDR3 protein: CASSYGRVIQTGELFF. CDR3 bases: TGTGCCAGCAGTTACGGGCGGGTGATTCAAACCGGGGAGCTGTTTTTT.

V gene TRBV7-8 combines with J gene TRBJ2-7, with 7 bases identical to TRBD1. V lost 1 base, J lost 2 bases, and 2 bases stayed unmatched. This CDR3 has 14 amino acids. Germline CDR1 is SGHVS and CDR2 is FQNEAQ. Here the CDR3 reads CASSLEGAPYEQYF. The CDR3 coding sequence is TGTGCCAGCAGCTTAGAGGGGGCCCCCTACGAGCAGTACTTC.

The chain employs TRBV2 and TRBJ2-1, with D unclear. CDR3 length: 14 residues. CDR1 and CDR2 from the germline V gene are SNHLY and FYNNEI. The ends were cut back, 1 base at V and 6 bases at J, with 10 bases in the middle. In nucleotides, the CDR3 is TGTGCCAGCAGTGAAGAGATCATAGCCAATGAGCAGTTCTTC. Its translation: CASSEEIIANEQFF.

The chain employs TRBV15 and TRBJ2-2, with a possible D match to TRBD2 (5 bases). This CDR3 has 15 amino acids. Germline CDR1 and CDR2: LNHNV and YYDKDF (reference sequence). V lost 0 bases, J lost 4 bases, and 9 bases lay in between. CDR3 amino acids: CATSREAGGTGELFF. The DNA of the CDR3 is TGTGCCACCAGCAGAGAGGCGGGCGGCACCGGGGAGCTGTTTTTT.

The chain recombines TRBV21-1 with TRBJ2-6; the D segment call TRBD2 is taken from the table without a DNA check. TRBV21-1 is assigned pseudogene status. This CDR3 is built from 13 residues. The CDR3 region has the DNA TGTGCCAGCAGCGCTCGAGAGGCCAACGTCCTGACTTTC. Its protein is CASSAREANVLTF.

The chain carries TRBV14 and TRBJ1-2, with D unclear. Germline CDR1 and CDR2: SGHDN and FVKESK. V was pared by 2 bases and J by 6 bases, with 10 bases between. The CDR3 runs 13 residues. The CDR3 sequence is CASSQTPSNGYTF. CDR3 DNA: TGTGCCAGCAGCCAAACCCCTTCTAATGGCTACACCTTC.

The CDR3 nucleotides are TGTGCCAGCAGCTTAGAAGAGGGGGCCAACTATGGCTACACCTTC. Translated, it gives CASSLEEGANYGYTF. This chain connects TRBV11-2 to TRBJ1-2, with 7 bases fitting TRBD1. The J segment lost 2 bases and the V segment lost 0 bases, leaving 3 bases of the junction unmatched. The CDR3 has 15 residues. The germline V gene encodes CDR1 SGHAT and CDR2 FQNNGV.

This clone is deemed medium-sized (0.01 to 0.1%) by its frequency. This rearrangement joins TRBV2 to TRBJ1-4; D might be TRBD1 (5 bases). The CDR3 loop spans 14 amino acids. The germline CDR1 and CDR2 sequences are SNHLY and FYNNEI. V was cut by 7 bases and J by 5 bases, with 14 bases left in between. In DNA form, the CDR3 reads TGTGCCAGCATACGGGACTTCTTAAATGAAAAACTGTTTTTT. Translated, it gives CASIRDFLNEKLFF.

The rearrangement joins TRBV5-1 to TRBJ2-6, with 8 bases that match TRBD1. The CDR3 runs to 17 residues. V was clipped by 7 bases and J by 0 bases; unmatched bases: 9. Germline loops: CDR1 SGHRS, CDR2 YFSETQ. The CDR3 DNA follows: TGCGCCAGCTTTGACGGGACAGGCAGCTCTGGGGCCAACGTCCTGACTTTC. This encodes CASFDGTGSSGANVLTF.